The 27 T cell receptor beta chains below were found in one sample sequenced in a study of blood T cell repertoires in COVID-19. The data were produced by immunoSEQ multiplex PCR, yet TCRdb's version contains in-frame clones alone and is incomplete. This table holds roughly 400,000 clones, approximately 89% found once. The sample comprised PBMCs or T cells enriched from blood (not recorded which). All receptors come from a woman in her 30s who had recovered from COVID-19.

V gene TRBV7-9 combines with J gene TRBJ1-2, with D possibly TRBD1 on 6 matching bases. V dropped 4 bases and J dropped 3 bases, with 15 bases sitting between them. Germline loops: CDR1 SEHNR, CDR2 FQNEAQ (reference sequence). This CDR3 comprises 15 residues. The chain's CDR3 is CASSSLSQGDYGYTF. CDR3 bases: TGTGCCAGCAGCTCTTTGTCACAGGGTGACTATGGCTACACCTTC.

The V and J genes are TRBV4-1 and TRBJ1-5; 11 bases map to TRBD1. CDR1 is MGHRA and CDR2 is YSYEKL in the germline V gene. CDR3 length equals 17 residues. V gave up 2 bases and J gave up 0 bases; unmatched junction bases: 3. CDR3: CASSQTGTGGSNQPQHF. The CDR3 nucleotides are TGCGCCAGCAGCCAAACCGGGACAGGGGGTAGCAATCAGCCCCAGCATTTT.

The rearrangement joins TRBV27 to TRBJ1-2; 9 bases match TRBD1. The germline gives CDR1 MNHEY, CDR2 SMNVEV (reference sequence). The CDR3 runs to 15 residues. The V segment lost 3 bases and the J segment 4 bases; nucleotides outside the gene matches: 6. Here the CDR3 reads CASSLGQGFSYGYTF. CDR3 nucleotides: TGTGCCAGCAGTTTGGGACAGGGTTTCTCCTATGGCTACACCTTC.

V and J are TRBV10-3 and TRBJ1-2, with D perhaps matching TRBD1 (5 bases). This CDR3 is built from 13 residues. The V end lost 3 bases, the J end lost 4 bases, and 9 bases lay between the germline ends. Germline V gives CDR1 ENHRY, CDR2 SYGVKD. CDR3 loop: CAISDGAGYGYTF. The CDR3 region has the DNA TGTGCCATCAGTGATGGGGCAGGCTATGGCTACACCTTC.

The chain is built from TRBV6-5 and TRBJ1-4, with D possibly matching TRBD1 (5 bases). This CDR3 contains 15 residues. The germline V and J ends were trimmed by 6 bases and 8 bases, with 19 bases remaining between them. CDR1 is MNHEY and CDR2 is SVGAGI in the germline V gene. Written as DNA, the CDR3 is TGTGCCAGCAGATTCCACCAGGGAGGTGGAGAAAAACTGTTTTTT. Its translation is CASRFHQGGGEKLFF.

The chain couples TRBV27 to TRBJ2-7, with 9 bases lining up with TRBD1. The germline V gene has CDR1 MNHEY and CDR2 SMNVEV (reference sequence). Germline trimming cut 7 bases from V and 4 bases from J; bases unmatched to any gene: 8. This CDR3 spans 14 amino acids. This chain's CDR3 is CASKLQGATYEQYF. CDR3 bases: TGTGCCAGCAAACTACAGGGGGCTACTTACGAGCAGTACTTC.

This clone has only a few counts. The V gene is TRBV6-1, the J gene TRBJ1-3; no clear D. The CDR3 totals 14 residues. Germline V gene lookup returns CDR1 MNHNS and CDR2 SASEGT. The ends were cut back, 3 bases at V and 3 bases at J, with 9 bases in the middle. In DNA, the CDR3 is TGTGCCAGCAGTGAGACGGAGGGTGGAAACACCATATATTTT. As protein: CASSETEGGNTIYF.

CDR3 residues: CATQAGDLSGYTF. CDR3 coding DNA: TGTGCCACCCAGGCGGGGGACCTCTCTGGCTACACCTTC. The chain recombines TRBV10-3 with TRBJ1-2, with a weak D call TRBD1 (5 bases). This CDR3 contains 13 residues. From germline, CDR1 is ENHRY and CDR2 SYGVKD. V was shortened by 10 bases and J by 7 bases, with 19 bases between the two germline ends.

This sequence joins TRBV4-2 and TRBJ1-4; 10 positions match TRBD1. Looked up from germline, CDR1 is LGHNA and CDR2 is YNFKEQ. The CDR3 runs to 15 residues. J gave up 5 bases and V 0 bases, and 0 bases lay outside the gene matches. The CDR3 sequence is CASSQEDRGNEKLFF. The CDR3 region has the DNA TGTGCCAGCAGCCAAGAGGACAGGGGGAATGAAAAACTGTTTTTT.

The chain joins TRBV6-5 to TRBJ2-7; 9 nucleotides match TRBD2. The J segment lost 5 bases and the V segment lost 0 bases, leaving 5 bases of the junction unmatched. The CDR3 totals 15 residues. Germline values: CDR1 MNHEY, CDR2 SVGAGI. The CDR3 region has the DNA TGTGCCAGCAGTTACTCGGAAGGGACTAGCCACGAGCAGTACTTC. Translation: CASSYSEGTSHEQYF.

This clone is a singleton in its sample. The chain is built from TRBV6-1 and TRBJ1-3; D not resolved. The CDR3 has 12 amino acids. From germline, CDR1 is MNHNS and CDR2 SASEGT. V was shortened by 2 bases and J by 6 bases, with 5 bases between the two germline ends. DNA for the CDR3: TGTGCCAGCAGTGAACAGTTAAACACCATATATTTT. It encodes CASSEQLNTIYF.

J is TRBJ2-7 and V is TRBV27; possibly TRBD1 for D (6 bases). Germline lookup yields CDR1 MNHEY and CDR2 SMNVEV (reference sequence). V lost 5 bases, J lost 3 bases, and 17 bases lay in between. The CDR3 totals 15 residues. Written as DNA, the CDR3 is TGTGCCAGCAGTCCACAGGGCCAATTAAGCTACGAGCAGTACTTC. It specifies CASSPQGQLSYEQYF.

The rearrangement uses TRBV6-4 and TRBJ1-1; D call uncertain. The CDR3 has 14 residues. V shed 6 bases and J shed 0 bases, with 11 bases lying between them. Per germline, CDR1 MRHNA and CDR2 SNTAGT. DNA of the CDR3: TGTGCCAGCAGCCCGACCGGGTTGAACACTGAAGCTTTCTTT. Encoded protein: CASSPTGLNTEAFF.

The chain has TRBV9 and TRBJ2-2, with D perhaps TRBD1 (6 bases). The CDR3 sequence is 14 residues long. The V gene's germline CDR1 is SGDLS and CDR2 YYNGEE. V dropped 2 bases and J dropped 6 bases, with 11 bases sitting between them. CDR3 DNA: TGTGCCAGCAGCGTTCCTCAGGGGTCCGGGGAGCTGTTTTTT. The encoded protein is CASSVPQGSGELFF.

V gene TRBV19 combines with J gene TRBJ2-6; D perhaps matches TRBD1 (5 bases). This CDR3 is 18 amino acids long. CDR1 LNHDA and CDR2 SQIVND come from the germline V gene (reference sequence). V was pared by 5 bases and J by 2 bases, with 19 bases between. CDR3 protein: CASSLSGALGTGANVLTF. CDR3 DNA: TGTGCCAGTAGTCTAAGTGGGGCGCTGGGCACTGGGGCCAACGTCCTGACTTTC. The full variable domain, rest sourced from reference TRBV19 and TRBJ2-6, is DGGITQSPKYLFRKEGQNVTLSCEQNLNHDAMYWYRQDPGQGLRLIYYSQIVNDFQKGDIAEGYSVSREKKESFPLTVTSAQKNPTAFYLCASSLSGALGTGANVLTFGAGSRLTVL.

The chain uses TRBV27 and TRBJ1-2; 8 positions agree with TRBD1. The V gene's germline CDR1 is MNHEY and CDR2 SMNVEV (reference sequence). This CDR3 spans 16 amino acids. Trimming took 4 bases from V and 5 from J; bases not matched to a gene: 12. CDR3 DNA: TGTGCCAGCAGTTCACTGGGTCTCCGGACAGGGTATGGCTACACCTTC. This codes for CASSSLGLRTGYGYTF.

The chain has TRBV11-2 and TRBJ2-1, with D hard to call. The CDR3 totals 14 residues. Germline V gene sequence: CDR1 SGHAT, CDR2 FQNNGV. The germline V and J ends were trimmed by 4 bases and 12 bases, with 19 bases remaining between them. CDR3 DNA: TGTGCCAGCAGCTCATTGATGGCCATGAGGATGCAGTTCTTC. It translates to CASSSLMAMRMQFF.

This chain uses TRBV11-2 with TRBJ1-5, with D possibly matching TRBD1 (6 bases). The CDR3 spans 15 residues. Per germline, CDR1 SGHAT and CDR2 FQNNGV. Trimming took off 3 bases at V and 3 bases at J, with 12 bases between the two ends. The CDR3, as DNA: TGTGCCAGCAGCTTTTCCGGACAGCCCAATCAGCCCCAGCATTTT. Translating gives CASSFSGQPNQPQHF.

This sequence joins TRBV7-9 and TRBJ2-7; TRBD2 agrees at 9 bases. Unmatched junction bases numbered 2, after V lost 1 base and J lost 4 bases. The CDR3 loop spans 14 amino acids. Germline CDR1 is SEHNR and CDR2 is FQNEAQ (reference sequence). The CDR3 sequence: CASSLGREGYEQYF. The CDR3 coding sequence is TGTGCCAGCAGCTTAGGGCGGGAGGGGTACGAGCAGTACTTC.

This chain links TRBV11-3 with TRBJ2-7; tentative D call: TRBD2 (6 bases). CDR1 SGHNT and CDR2 YENEEA come from the germline V gene. CDR3 length: 13 amino acids. V was pared by 1 base and J by 2 bases, with 6 bases between. Written as DNA, the CDR3 is TGTGCCAGCAGCTTAGGGGAGGCCTACGAGCAGTACTTC. Protein: CASSLGEAYEQYF.

Concerning this clone: Different DNA sequences within this sample yield the same CDR3. The chain carries TRBV11-2 and TRBJ2-7; D remains unclear. This CDR3 is 11 amino acids long. CDR1 is SGHAT and CDR2 is FQNNGV in the germline V gene. Trimming removed 5 bases from V and 4 bases from J, with 6 bases in between. CDR3 coding DNA: TGTGCCAGCAGCCGACTTTACGAGCAGTACTTC. Encoded protein: CASSRLYEQYF. Complete variable domain (other parts from reference TRBV11-2 and TRBJ2-7): EAGVAQSPRYKIIEKRQSVAFWCNPISGHATLYWYQQILGQGPKLLIQFQNNGVVDDSQLPKDRFSAERLKGVDSTLKIQPAKLEDSAVYLCASSRLYEQYFGPGTRLTVT.

This clone is a singleton in its sample. V gene TRBV5-1 combines with J gene TRBJ1-1; D possibly corresponds to TRBD1 (6 bases). This CDR3 is 14 amino acids long. Germline V gene data show CDR1 as SGHRS and CDR2 as YFSETQ. Trimming removed 2 bases at V and 6 bases at J, with 14 bases between. CDR3 protein: CASSFTGREAEAFF. The CDR3, as DNA: TGCGCCAGCAGCTTCACAGGGAGGGAGGCTGAAGCTTTCTTT.

The chain joins TRBV7-9 to TRBJ1-1; possibly TRBD1 for D (6 bases). CDR3 length: 12 residues. CDR1 and CDR2 from the germline V gene are SEHNR and FQNEAQ (reference sequence). The V end lost 6 bases, the J end lost 6 bases, and 11 bases lay between the germline ends. CDR3 protein: CASRAQGAEAFF. CDR3 bases: TGTGCCAGCAGGGCACAGGGCGCTGAAGCTTTCTTT.

V and J are TRBV7-9 and TRBJ1-1, with a weak D call TRBD1 (6 bases). The CDR3 consists of 16 residues. Germline loops: CDR1 SEHNR, CDR2 FQNEAQ (reference sequence). V was pared by 4 bases and J by 1 base, with 16 bases between. The CDR3 nucleotides are TGTGCCAGCAGCTCGGTCCGGGACACCGGGAACACTGAAGCTTTCTTT. Translated, it gives CASSSVRDTGNTEAFF.

This clone was seen a few times. The genes are TRBV6-4 and TRBJ2-3; TRBD1 matches 8 bases. Looked up from germline, CDR1 is MRHNA and CDR2 is SNTAGT. The CDR3 length is 15 residues. The ends lost 3 bases at V and 4 bases at J; junction bases unmatched: 6. CDR3 region: CASSESTGEADTQYF. The DNA of the CDR3 is TGTGCCAGCAGTGAATCGACAGGGGAGGCAGATACGCAGTATTTT.

The table lists this clone with a count of one. This chain joins TRBV15 and TRBJ2-3; 12 bases map to TRBD2. Trimming at V came to 3 bases and at J to 3 bases, leaving 7 bases not matched to a gene. Germline V gene lookup returns CDR1 LNHNV and CDR2 YYDKDF (reference sequence). The CDR3 spans 17 residues. CDR3 DNA: TGTGCCACCAGCAGGGCTAGCGGGAGGGTGAAGACAGATACGCAGTATTTT. This encodes CATSRASGRVKTDTQYF. Variable domain in full (rest from reference TRBV15 and TRBJ2-3): DAMVIQNPRYQVTQFGKPVTLSCSQTLNHNVMYWYQQKSSQAPKLLFHYYDKDFNNEADTPDNFQSRRPNTSFCFLDIRSPGLGDTAMYLCATSRASGRVKTDTQYFGPGTRLTVL.

The chain couples TRBV5-4 to TRBJ2-2, with TRBD1 identical over 10 bases. This CDR3 is built from 16 residues. Germline V gives CDR1 SGHNT, CDR2 YYREEE (reference sequence). Trimming cost V 4 bases and J 4 bases; bases outside gene matches: 7. The CDR3 loop is CASSPRQGAVTGELFF. In DNA, the CDR3 is TGTGCCAGCAGCCCGCGACAGGGGGCGGTCACCGGGGAGCTGTTTTTT.